The entry below describes one T cell receptor beta chain. Its antigen is unknown. PCR amplification relied on 60 Vbeta primers (plus 13 Jbeta primers). TCRdb's table, derived via immunoSEQ multiplex PCR, lists solely in-frame clones and lacks some. This repertoire shows 150,000 or so clones, around 78% found once; its top ten account for over 2.5%. The data belong to a study of cytomegalovirus exposure and HLA in healthy donors. General study findings and limits: Some TCR beta chains (around 180 of them) were listed as cytomegalovirus-associated. Earlier analysis found most TCR beta V segments productive about 87% or about 30% of the time. TCR sequences were mostly rare, though some public TCRs occurred in many donors.

Input material: PBMCs. This TCR derives from a man between 35 and 55 years old in good health and CMV-seropositive.

The CDR3 nucleotides are TGTGCCAGCAGCTTGGAGGACAGGGGGCCCTATGGCTACACCTTC. Its translation is CASSLEDRGPYGYTF. The rearrangement uses TRBV7-6 and TRBJ1-2, with 11 positions matching TRBD1. Germline values: CDR1 SGHVS, CDR2 FNYEAQ. The CDR3 has 15 amino acids. V trimming: 3 bases; J trimming: 4 bases; junction bases outside the gene matches: 4.